The present T cell receptor beta chain was sequenced within a study of shared clonotypes between healthy human individuals. The overall study: In total, the donors were two women and a few men aged 18 to 49. Findings and limits, study-wide: Apart from blood, nothing was sampled; tissue repertoires likely differ. There were few donors, and this limited the genetic and exposure-history diversity represented.

Only in-frame clones appear in the TCRdb table, and some are missing; sequencing was by immunoSEQ multiplex PCR. The sample contains approximately 350,000 clones, 96% of which appear only once. CD8 memory pooled CD45RO+ cells and CCR7-negative CD45RA+ TemRA cells. In regard to this clone: Its antigen is still unknown.

Sequencing was carried out using memory CD8+ T cells sorted from blood. As for subset: CD45RO+ cells pooled with CCR7-negative TemRA cells. The receptor comes from a man aged 30 to 45 in good health.

The CDR3 loop reads CASEGLAGGKSSYNEQFF. CDR3 DNA sequence: TGTGCCAGCGAGGGACTAGCGGGCGGAAAAAGCTCCTACAATGAGCAGTTCTTC. This chain joins TRBV11-2 and TRBJ2-1; 12 bases line up with TRBD2. V was pared by 8 bases and J by 0 bases, with 11 bases of the junction left unmatched. The CDR3 is made up of 18 amino acids. Germline V CDR1 and CDR2: SGHAT, FQNNGV. Combining the CDR3 with reference TRBV11-2 and TRBJ2-1 gives the whole variable domain EAGVAQSPRYKIIEKRQSVAFWCNPISGHATLYWYQQILGQGPKLLIQFQNNGVVDDSQLPKDRFSAERLKGVDSTLKIQPAKLEDSAVYLCASEGLAGGKSSYNEQFFGPGTRLTVL.